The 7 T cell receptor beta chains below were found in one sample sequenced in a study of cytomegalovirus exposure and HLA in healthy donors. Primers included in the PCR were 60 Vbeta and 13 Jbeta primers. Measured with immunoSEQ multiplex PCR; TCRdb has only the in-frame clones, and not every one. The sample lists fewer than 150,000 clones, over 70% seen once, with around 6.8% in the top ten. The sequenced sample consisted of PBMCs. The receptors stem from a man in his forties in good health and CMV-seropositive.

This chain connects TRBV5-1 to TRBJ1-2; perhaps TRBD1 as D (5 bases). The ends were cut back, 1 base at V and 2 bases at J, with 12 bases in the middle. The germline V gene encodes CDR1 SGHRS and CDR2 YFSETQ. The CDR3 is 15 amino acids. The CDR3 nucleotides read TGCGCCAGCAGCTTGCAGGCAGGGAACAACTATGGCTACACCTTC. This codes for CASSLQAGNNYGYTF. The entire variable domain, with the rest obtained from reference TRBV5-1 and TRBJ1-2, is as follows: KAGVTQTPRYLIKTRGQQVTLSCSPISGHRSVSWYQQTPGQGLQFLFEYFSETQRNKGNFPGRFSGRQFSNSRSEMNVSTLELGDSALYLCASSLQAGNNYGYTFGSGTRLTVV.

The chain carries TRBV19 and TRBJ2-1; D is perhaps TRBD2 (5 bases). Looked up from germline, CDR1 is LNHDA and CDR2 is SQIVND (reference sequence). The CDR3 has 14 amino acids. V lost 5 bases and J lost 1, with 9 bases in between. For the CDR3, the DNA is TGTGCCAGTAGTGTCGGGGAATCCTACAATGAGCAGTTCTTC. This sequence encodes CASSVGESYNEQFF.

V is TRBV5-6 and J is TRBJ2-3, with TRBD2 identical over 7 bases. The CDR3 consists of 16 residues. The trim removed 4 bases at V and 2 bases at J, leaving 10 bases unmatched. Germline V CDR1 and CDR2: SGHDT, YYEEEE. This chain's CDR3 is CASSEGVAGFTDTQYF. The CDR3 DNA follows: TGTGCCAGCAGCGAAGGGGTAGCGGGCTTCACAGATACGCAGTATTTT.

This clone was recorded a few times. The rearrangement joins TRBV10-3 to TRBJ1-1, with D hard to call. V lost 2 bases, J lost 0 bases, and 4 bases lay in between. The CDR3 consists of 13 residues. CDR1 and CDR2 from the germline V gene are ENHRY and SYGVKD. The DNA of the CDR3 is TGTGCCATCAGTGAGCCCGTGAACACTGAAGCTTTCTTT. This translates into CAISEPVNTEAFF.

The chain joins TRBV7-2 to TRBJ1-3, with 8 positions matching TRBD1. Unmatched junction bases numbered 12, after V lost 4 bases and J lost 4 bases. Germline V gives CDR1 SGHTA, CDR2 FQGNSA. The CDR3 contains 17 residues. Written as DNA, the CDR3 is TGTGCCAGCAGCTCCTGGGGCCAGGGGGCGCGAGGAAACACCATATATTTT. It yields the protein CASSSWGQGARGNTIYF. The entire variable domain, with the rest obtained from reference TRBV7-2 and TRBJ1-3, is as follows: GAGVSQSPSNKVTEKGKDVELRCDPISGHTALYWYRQSLGQGLEFLIYFQGNSAPDKSGLPSDRFSAERTGGSVSTLTIQRTQQEDSAVYLCASSSWGQGARGNTIYFGEGSWLTVV.

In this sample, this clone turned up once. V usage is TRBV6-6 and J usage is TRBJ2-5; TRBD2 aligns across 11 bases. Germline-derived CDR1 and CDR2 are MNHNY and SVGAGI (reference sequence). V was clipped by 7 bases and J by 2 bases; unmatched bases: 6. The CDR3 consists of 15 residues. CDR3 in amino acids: CASTLSSGGQETQYF. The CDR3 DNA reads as TGTGCCAGCACCCTATCTAGCGGGGGGCAAGAGACCCAGTACTTC.

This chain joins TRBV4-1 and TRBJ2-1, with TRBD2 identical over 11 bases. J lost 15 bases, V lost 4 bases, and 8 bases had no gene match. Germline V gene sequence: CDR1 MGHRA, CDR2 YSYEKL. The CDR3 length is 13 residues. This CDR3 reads CASSPPTSGGLFF. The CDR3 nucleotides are TGCGCCAGCAGCCCTCCTACTAGCGGGGGATTGTTCTTC.